Given below is one T cell receptor (beta chain) in context. Its cognate antigen is unknown. This specimen comes from a study of T-cell memory formation after mild COVID-19. Study at large: Largely donor-specific TCR clusters were found. The study, taken as a whole, reports: Some clones that responded turned up in pre-infection memory, which suggests that cross-reactive memory joined in. Day 15 to 85 contractors were CD4/CD8 balanced; later expanders leaned CD4+.

One entry per CDR3 protein, called by TCRdb with MiXCR from the 5' RACE reads. The sample has about 84,000 distinct CDR3 sequences; 14% are singletons. The V and J ends lost 2 bases and 6 bases respectively, with 11 bases between them. Germline values: CDR1 SGHRS, CDR2 YFSETQ. CDR3 length: 13 residues. This sequence was found in an adult woman who had mild COVID-19 (a few samples of this study predate the infection). Cell type and time point are not known. This chain connects TRBV5-1 to TRBJ1-2, with a tentative D call TRBD1 (5 bases). The sample consisted of PBMCs or a T cell subset sorted from them (not recorded which). CDR3 loop: CASSFTGGDGYTF. DNA for the CDR3: TGCGCCAGCAGCTTCACAGGCGGAGATGGCTACACCTTC.